This T cell receptor (beta chain) derives from a study of CD8 T cells in ankylosing spondylitis. This clonotype was seen more than once but under ten times. Its antigen is unidentified. Study-wide points: In reactive arthritis synovial fluid and blood, some motif variants had been reported before. Within ankylosing spondylitis blood, a TCR beta motif made up of eight highly homologous variants appeared to be characteristic. CD8+ by phenotype, disease-linked clones were relatively rare in peripheral blood. Clones linked to disease were reported to show significant enrichment in matched ankylosing spondylitis synovial fluid.

CDR3 length equals 13 residues. The germline gives CDR1 SNHLY, CDR2 FYNNEI. The ends were cut back, 7 bases at V and 1 base at J, with 10 bases in the middle. Researchers built TCR beta libraries using quantitative 5'-RACE with molecular barcodes. Via MiXCR, TCRdb re-called the 5' RACE reads, giving one row per CDR3 protein. The sample has some 700,000 distinct CDR3 sequences, over 15% seen once. The rearrangement uses TRBV2 and TRBJ1-2; TRBD1 might be the D (6 bases). The receptor was derived from a male donor with ankylosing spondylitis. What was sequenced was blood, either unsorted or a sorted T cell fraction (not recorded which). This CDR3 is CASTGQSNYGYTF. DNA for the CDR3: TGTGCCAGCACCGGACAGAGTAACTATGGCTACACCTTC.